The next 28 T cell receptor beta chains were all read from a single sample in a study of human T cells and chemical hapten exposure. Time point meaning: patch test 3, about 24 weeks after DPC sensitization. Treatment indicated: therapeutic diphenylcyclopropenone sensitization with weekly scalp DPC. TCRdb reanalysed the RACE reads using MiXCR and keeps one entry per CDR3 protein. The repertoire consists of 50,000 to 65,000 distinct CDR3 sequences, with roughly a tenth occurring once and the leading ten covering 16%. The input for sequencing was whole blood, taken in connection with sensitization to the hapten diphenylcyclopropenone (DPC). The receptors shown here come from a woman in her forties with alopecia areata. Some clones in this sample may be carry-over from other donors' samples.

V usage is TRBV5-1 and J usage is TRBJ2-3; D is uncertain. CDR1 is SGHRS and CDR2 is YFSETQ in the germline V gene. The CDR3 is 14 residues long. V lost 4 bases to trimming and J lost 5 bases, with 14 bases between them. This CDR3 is CASSRARSGDTQYF. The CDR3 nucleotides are TGCGCCAGCAGCCGTGCTAGGTCCGGAGATACGCAGTATTTT.

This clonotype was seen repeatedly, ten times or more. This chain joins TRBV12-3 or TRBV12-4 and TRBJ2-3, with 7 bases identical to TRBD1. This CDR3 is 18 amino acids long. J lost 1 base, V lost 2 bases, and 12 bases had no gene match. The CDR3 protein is CASSLILGQGDGTDTQYF. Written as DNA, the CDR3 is TGTGCCAGCAGTTTAATCCTCGGGCAGGGGGATGGCACAGATACGCAGTATTTT.

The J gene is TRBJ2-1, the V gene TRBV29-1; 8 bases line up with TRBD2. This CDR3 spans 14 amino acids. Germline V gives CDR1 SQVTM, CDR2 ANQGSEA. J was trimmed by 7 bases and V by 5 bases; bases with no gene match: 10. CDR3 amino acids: CSVRSRGGPNEQFF. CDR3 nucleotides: TGCAGCGTTCGATCCCGGGGGGGACCTAATGAGCAGTTCTTC.

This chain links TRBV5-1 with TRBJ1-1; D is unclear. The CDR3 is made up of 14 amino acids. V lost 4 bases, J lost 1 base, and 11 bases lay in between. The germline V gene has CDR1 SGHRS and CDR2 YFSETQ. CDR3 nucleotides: TGCGCCAGCAGCCCAAGAAACTGGAACACTGAAGCTTTCTTT. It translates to CASSPRNWNTEAFF.

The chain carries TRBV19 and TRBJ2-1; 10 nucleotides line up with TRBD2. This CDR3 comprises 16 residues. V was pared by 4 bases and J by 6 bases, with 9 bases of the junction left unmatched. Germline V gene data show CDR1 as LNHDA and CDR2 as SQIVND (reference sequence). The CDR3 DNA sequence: TGTGCCAGTAGTAGGAGGGAAGCGGGGGGGCCCAATGAGCAGTTCTTC. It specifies CASSRREAGGPNEQFF. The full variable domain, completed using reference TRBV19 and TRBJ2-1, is DGGITQSPKYLFRKEGQNVTLSCEQNLNHDAMYWYRQDPGQGLRLIYYSQIVNDFQKGDIAEGYSVSREKKESFPLTVTSAQKNPTAFYLCASSRREAGGPNEQFFGPGTRLTVL.

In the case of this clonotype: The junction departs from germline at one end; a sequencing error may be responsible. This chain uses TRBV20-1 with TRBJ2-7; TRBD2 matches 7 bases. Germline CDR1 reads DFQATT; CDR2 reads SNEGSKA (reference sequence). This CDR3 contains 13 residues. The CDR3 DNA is TGCAGTGCTGAGGAGCGGGGATCCTACGAGGAGTACTTC. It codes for CSAEERGSYEEYF.

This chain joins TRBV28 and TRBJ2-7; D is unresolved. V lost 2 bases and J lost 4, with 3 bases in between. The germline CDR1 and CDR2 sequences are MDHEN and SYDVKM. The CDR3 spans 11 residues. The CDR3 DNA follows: TGTGCCAGCAGTTTACAGTACGAGCAGTACTTC. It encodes CASSLQYEQYF.

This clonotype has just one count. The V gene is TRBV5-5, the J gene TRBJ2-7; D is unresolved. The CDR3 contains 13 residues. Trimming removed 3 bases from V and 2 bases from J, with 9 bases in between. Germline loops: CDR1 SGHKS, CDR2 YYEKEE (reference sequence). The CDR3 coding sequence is TGTGCCAGCAGCTGGACCCTTGCCTACGAGCAGTACTTC. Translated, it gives CASSWTLAYEQYF.

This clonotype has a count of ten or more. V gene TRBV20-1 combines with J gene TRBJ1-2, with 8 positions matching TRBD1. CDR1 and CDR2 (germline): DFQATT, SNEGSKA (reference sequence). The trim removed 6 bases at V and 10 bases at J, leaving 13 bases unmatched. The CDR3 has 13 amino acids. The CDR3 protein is CSAQPRTGLPYTF. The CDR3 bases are TGCAGTGCCCAACCCAGGACAGGGCTCCCCTACACCTTC.

CDR3 DNA: TGTGCCAGCAGCTTAGAATCGAGCTACACCGGGGAGCTGTTTTTT. Translating gives CASSLESSYTGELFF. This sequence joins TRBV7-9 and TRBJ2-2; unclear D gene. The length of the CDR3 is 15 residues. Trimming removed 1 base from V and 3 bases from J, with 9 bases in between. Germline V lookup: CDR1 SEHNR, CDR2 FQNEAQ (reference sequence).

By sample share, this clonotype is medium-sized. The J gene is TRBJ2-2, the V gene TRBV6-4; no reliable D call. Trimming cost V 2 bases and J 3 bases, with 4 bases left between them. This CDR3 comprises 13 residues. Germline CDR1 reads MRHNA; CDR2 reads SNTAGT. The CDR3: CASSDRDTGELFF. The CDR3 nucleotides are TGTGCCAGCAGTGACAGGGACACCGGGGAGCTGTTTTTT.

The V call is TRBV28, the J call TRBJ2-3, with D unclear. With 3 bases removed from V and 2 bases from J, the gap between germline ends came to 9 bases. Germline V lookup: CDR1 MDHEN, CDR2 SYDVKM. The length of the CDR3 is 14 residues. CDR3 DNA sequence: TGTGCCAGCAGTTTGACGAGCAACACAGATACGCAGTATTTT. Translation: CASSLTSNTDTQYF. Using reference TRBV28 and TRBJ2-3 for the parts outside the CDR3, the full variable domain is DVKVTQSSRYLVKRTGEKVFLECVQDMDHENMFWYRQDPGLGLRLIYFSYDVKMKEKGDIPEGYSVSREKKERFSLILESASTNQTSMYLCASSLTSNTDTQYFGPGTRLTVL.

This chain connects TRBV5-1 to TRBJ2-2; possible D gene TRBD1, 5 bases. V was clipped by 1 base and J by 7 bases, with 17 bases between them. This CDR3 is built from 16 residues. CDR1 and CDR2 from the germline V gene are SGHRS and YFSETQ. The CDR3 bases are TGCGCCAGCAGCTTGACCACAGGCCCGGTTGGCGGGGAGCTGTTTTTT. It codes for CASSLTTGPVGGELFF.

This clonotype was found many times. The CDR3 sequence: CASSFPGGSSPLHF. In DNA, the CDR3 is TGTGCCAGCAGCTTCCCAGGGGGCTCTTCACCCCTCCACTTT. V usage is TRBV7-2 and J usage is TRBJ1-6; the match to TRBD1 covers 8 bases. This CDR3 has 14 residues. Germline CDR1 and CDR2: SGHTA and FQGNSA. The trim removed 3 bases at V and 9 bases at J, leaving 4 bases unmatched.

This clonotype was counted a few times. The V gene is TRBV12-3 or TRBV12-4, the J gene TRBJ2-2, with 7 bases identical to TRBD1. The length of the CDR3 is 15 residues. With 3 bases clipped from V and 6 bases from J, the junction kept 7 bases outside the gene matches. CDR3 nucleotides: TGTGCCAGCAGTTTGACAGGGATCTTGGCCGGGGAGCTGTTTTTT. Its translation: CASSLTGILAGELFF.

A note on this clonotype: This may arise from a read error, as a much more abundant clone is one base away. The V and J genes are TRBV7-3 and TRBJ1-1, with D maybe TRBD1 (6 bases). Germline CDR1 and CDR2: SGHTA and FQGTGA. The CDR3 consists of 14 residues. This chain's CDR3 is CASSVQGTNTKAFF. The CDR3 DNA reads TGTGCCAGCAGCGTACAGGGAACGAACACTAAAGCTTTCTTT.

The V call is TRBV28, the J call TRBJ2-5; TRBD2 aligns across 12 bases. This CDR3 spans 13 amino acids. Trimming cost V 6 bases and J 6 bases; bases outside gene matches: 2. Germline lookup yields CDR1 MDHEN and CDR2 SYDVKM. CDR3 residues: CASSRTSGKTQYF. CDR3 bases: TGTGCCAGCAGCCGGACTAGCGGGAAGACCCAGTACTTC.

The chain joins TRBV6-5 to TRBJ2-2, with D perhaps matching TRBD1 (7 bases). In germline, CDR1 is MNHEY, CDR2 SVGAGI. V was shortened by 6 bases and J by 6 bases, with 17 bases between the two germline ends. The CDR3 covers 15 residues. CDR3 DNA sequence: TGTGCCAGCAGCTTACAGGGGCGGGACGCCGGGGAGCTGTTTTTT. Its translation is CASSLQGRDAGELFF.

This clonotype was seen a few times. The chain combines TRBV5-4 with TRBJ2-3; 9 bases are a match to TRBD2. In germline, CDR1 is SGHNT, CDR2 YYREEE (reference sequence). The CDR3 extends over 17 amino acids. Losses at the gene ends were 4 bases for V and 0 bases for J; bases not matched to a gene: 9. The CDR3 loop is CASSLGGTSSSTDTQYF. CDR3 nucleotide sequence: TGTGCCAGCAGCCTAGGGGGGACTAGCTCTAGCACAGATACGCAGTATTTT.

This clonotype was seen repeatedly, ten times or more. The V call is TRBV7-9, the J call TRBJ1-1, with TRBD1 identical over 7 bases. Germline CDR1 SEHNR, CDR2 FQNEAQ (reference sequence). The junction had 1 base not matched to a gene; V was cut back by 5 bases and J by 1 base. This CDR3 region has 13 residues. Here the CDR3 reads CASSRDRNTEAFF. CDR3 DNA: TGTGCCAGCAGCCGGGACAGGAACACTGAAGCTTTCTTT.

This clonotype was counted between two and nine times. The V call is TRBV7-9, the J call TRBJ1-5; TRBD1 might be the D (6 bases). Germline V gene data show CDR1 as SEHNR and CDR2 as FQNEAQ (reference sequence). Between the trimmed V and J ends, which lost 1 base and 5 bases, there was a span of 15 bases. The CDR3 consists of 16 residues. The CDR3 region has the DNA TGTGCCAGCAGCTTAGTACAGGGAGGGCTTCATCAGCCCCAGCATTTT. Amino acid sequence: CASSLVQGGLHQPQHF.

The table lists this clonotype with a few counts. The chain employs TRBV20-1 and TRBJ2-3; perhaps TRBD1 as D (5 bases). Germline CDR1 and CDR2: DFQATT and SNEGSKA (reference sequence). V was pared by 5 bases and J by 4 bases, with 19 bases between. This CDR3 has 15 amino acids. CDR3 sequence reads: CSAADSTPGADTQYF. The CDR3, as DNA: TGCAGTGCTGCCGACAGCACACCGGGCGCAGATACGCAGTATTTT.

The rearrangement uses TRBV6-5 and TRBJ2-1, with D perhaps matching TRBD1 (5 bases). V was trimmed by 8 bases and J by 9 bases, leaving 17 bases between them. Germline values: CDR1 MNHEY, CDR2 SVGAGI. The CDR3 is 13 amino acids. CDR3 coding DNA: TGTGCCAGCTCGCAGGGATCGTCCAGTGAGCAGTTCTTC. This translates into CASSQGSSSEQFF.

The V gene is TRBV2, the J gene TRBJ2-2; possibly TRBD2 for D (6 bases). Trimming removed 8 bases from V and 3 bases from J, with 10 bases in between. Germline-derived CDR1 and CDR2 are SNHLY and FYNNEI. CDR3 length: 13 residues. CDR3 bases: TGTGCCAGCGGCGGGACGGACACCGGGGAGCTGTTTTTT. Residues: CASGGTDTGELFF.

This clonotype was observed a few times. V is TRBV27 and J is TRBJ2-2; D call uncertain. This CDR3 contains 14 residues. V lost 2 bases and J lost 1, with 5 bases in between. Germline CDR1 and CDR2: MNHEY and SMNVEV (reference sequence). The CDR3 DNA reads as TGTGCCAGCAGTTTAGGGATGAACACCGGGGAGCTGTTTTTT. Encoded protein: CASSLGMNTGELFF.

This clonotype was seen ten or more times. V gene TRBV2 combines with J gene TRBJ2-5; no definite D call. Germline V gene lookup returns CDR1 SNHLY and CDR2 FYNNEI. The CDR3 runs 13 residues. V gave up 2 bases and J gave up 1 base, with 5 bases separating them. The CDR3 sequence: CASSEFRQETQYF. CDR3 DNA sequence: TGTGCCAGCAGTGAATTTCGCCAAGAGACCCAGTACTTC. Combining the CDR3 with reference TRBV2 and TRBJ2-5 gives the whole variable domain EPEVTQTPSHQVTQMGQEVILRCVPISNHLYFYWYRQILGQKVEFLVSFYNNEISEKSEIFDDQFSVERPDGSNFTLKIRSTKLEDSAMYFCASSEFRQETQYFGPGTRLLVL.

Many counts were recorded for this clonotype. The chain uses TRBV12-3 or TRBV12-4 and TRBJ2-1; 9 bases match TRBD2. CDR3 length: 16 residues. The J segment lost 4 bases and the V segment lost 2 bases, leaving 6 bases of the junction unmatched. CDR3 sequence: CASSLTLAGSYNEQFF. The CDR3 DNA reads TGTGCCAGCAGTTTAACGCTAGCGGGGTCGTACAATGAGCAGTTCTTC.

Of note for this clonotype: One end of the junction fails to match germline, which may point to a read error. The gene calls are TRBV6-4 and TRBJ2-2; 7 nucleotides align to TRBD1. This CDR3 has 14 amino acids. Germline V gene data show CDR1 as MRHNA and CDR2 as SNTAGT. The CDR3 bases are TGTGCCAGCAGTGCCGAGGGGGCCACCGCGGAGCTGTTTTTT. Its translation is CASSAEGATAELFF.